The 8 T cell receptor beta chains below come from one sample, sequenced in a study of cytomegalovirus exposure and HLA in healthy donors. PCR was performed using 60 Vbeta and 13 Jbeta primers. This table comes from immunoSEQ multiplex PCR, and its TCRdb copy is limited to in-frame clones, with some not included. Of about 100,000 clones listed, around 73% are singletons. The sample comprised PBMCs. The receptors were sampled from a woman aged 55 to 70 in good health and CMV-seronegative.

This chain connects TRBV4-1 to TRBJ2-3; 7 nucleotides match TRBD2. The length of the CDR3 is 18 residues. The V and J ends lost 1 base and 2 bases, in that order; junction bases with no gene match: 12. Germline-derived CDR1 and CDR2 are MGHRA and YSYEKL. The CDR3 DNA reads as TGCGCCAGCAGCCAAGGCGGCCTGAGTCTAGCGGCCACAGATACGCAGTATTTT. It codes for CASSQGGLSLAATDTQYF.

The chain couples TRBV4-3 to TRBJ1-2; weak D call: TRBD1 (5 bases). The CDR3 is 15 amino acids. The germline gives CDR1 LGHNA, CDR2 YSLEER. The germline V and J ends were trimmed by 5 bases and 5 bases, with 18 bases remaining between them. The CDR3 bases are TGCGCCAGCAGCGTAAGGGCGGACCCAGGGTATGGCTACACCTTC. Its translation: CASSVRADPGYGYTF.

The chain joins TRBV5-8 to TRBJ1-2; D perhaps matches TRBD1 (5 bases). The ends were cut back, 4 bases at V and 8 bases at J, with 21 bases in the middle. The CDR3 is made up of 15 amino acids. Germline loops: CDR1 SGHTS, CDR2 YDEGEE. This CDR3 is CASSLTDSPRRGYTF. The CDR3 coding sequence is TGTGCCAGCAGCCTGACCGACAGCCCTCGACGGGGCTACACCTTC.

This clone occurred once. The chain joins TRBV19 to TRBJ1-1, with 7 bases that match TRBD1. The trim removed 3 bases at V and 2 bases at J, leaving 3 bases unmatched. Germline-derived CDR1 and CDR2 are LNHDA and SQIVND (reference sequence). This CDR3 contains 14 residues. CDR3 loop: CASSIGTENTEAFF. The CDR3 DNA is TGTGCCAGTAGTATTGGGACAGAAAACACTGAAGCTTTCTTT.

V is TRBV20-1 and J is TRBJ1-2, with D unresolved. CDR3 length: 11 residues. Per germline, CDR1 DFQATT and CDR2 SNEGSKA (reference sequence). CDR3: CLIERGYGYTF. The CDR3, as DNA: TGCTTAATCGAACGGGGCTATGGCTACACCTTC.

The CDR3 nucleotides are TGCGCCAGCAGCCCCCGTTTTGTTAGCGGGGTAACCTACGAGCAGTACTTC. Protein: CASSPRFVSGVTYEQYF. The chain has TRBV4-3 and TRBJ2-7, with TRBD2 identical over 8 bases. Germline V gene sequence: CDR1 LGHNA, CDR2 YSLEER. The CDR3 has 17 amino acids. The trim removed 4 bases at V and 2 bases at J, leaving 13 bases unmatched.

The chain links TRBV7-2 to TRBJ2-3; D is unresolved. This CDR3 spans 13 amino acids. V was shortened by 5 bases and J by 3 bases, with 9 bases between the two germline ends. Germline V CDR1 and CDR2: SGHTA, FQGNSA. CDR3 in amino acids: CASSPPVTDTQYF. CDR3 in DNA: TGTGCCAGCAGCCCCCCCGTAACAGATACGCAGTATTTT.

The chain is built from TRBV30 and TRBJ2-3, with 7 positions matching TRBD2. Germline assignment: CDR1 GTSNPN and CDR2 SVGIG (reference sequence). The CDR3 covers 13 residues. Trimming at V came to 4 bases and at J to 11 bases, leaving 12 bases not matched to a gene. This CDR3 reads CAWNPGLAVRQYF. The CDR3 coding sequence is TGTGCCTGGAACCCGGGGCTAGCGGTCCGGCAGTATTTT.